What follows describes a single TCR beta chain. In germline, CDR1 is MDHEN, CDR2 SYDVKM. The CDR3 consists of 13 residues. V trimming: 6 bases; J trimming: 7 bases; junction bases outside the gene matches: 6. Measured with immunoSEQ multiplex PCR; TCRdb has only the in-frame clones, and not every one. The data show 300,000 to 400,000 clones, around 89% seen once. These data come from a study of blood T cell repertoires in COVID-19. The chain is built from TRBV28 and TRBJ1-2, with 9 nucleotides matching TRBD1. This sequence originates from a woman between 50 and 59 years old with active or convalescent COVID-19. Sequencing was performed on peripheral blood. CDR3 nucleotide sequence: TGTGCCAGCAGGACACAGGGGGCGCCTGGCTACACCTTC. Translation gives CASRTQGAPGYTF.